A single sample gave rise to the 14 T cell receptor beta chains below, sequenced in a study of blood T cell repertoires in COVID-19. Assay used: immunoSEQ multiplex PCR; TCRdb lists only in-frame clones, some missing. The sample lists over 85,000 clones; 87% were seen once. The specimen sequenced was peripheral blood. The receptors here all came from a human donor in a cohort sampled during active COVID-19.

The chain links TRBV6-2 or TRBV6-3 to TRBJ2-3; 14 positions match TRBD2. CDR1 MNHEY and CDR2 SVGEGT come from the germline V gene. Trimming removed 5 bases from V and 4 bases from J; junction bases left unmatched: 2. This CDR3 has 15 residues. The CDR3, as DNA: TGTGCCAGCAGTCCGGGACTAGCGGGAGCAGATACGCAGTATTTT. Amino acids: CASSPGLAGADTQYF.

This rearrangement joins TRBV27 to TRBJ1-3; D gene unclear. The CDR3 loop spans 16 amino acids. Germline V gene lookup returns CDR1 MNHEY and CDR2 SMNVEV (reference sequence). Trimming cost V 6 bases and J 2 bases, with 17 bases left between them. The CDR3 protein is CASRPERGGTGNTIYF. Here the CDR3 DNA reads TGTGCCAGCAGGCCCGAGCGAGGAGGGACTGGAAACACCATATATTTT.

The chain joins TRBV12-3 or TRBV12-4 to TRBJ1-5; D ambiguous. This CDR3 region has 13 residues. Trimming removed 2 bases from V and 4 bases from J, with 6 bases in between. In DNA, the CDR3 is TGTGCCAGCAGTTTAATGAGGAATCAGCCCCAGCATTTT. Its protein product is CASSLMRNQPQHF.

The rearrangement joins TRBV14 to TRBJ2-7, with 7 bases fitting TRBD1. Germline-derived CDR1 and CDR2 are SGHDN and FVKESK. J lost 4 bases, V lost 4 bases, and 7 bases had no gene match. The CDR3 loop spans 14 amino acids. In nucleotides, the CDR3 is TGTGCCAGCAGCCGGGGACAGAGGCGATACGAGCAGTACTTC. It yields the protein CASSRGQRRYEQYF.

The chain links TRBV10-1 to TRBJ2-3; perhaps TRBD2 as D (5 bases). Germline-derived CDR1 and CDR2 are WNHNN and SYGVQD (reference sequence). V was pared by 2 bases and J by 5 bases, with 11 bases between. The CDR3 runs 14 residues. This CDR3 is CASSEEAELDTQYF. The CDR3 region has the DNA TGCGCCAGCAGTGAGGAAGCGGAACTAGATACGCAGTATTTT.

A single count supports this clone. The genes are TRBV28 and TRBJ1-2; 9 nucleotides line up with TRBD1. V lost 4 bases, J lost 5 bases, and 5 bases stayed unmatched. The germline gives CDR1 MDHEN, CDR2 SYDVKM. This CDR3 is 14 amino acids long. This CDR3 is CASSSSGTGYGYTF. Written as DNA, the CDR3 is TGTGCCAGCAGTTCCTCCGGGACAGGGTATGGCTACACCTTC.

The chain carries TRBV6-5 and TRBJ2-3; D unclear. The germline V and J ends were trimmed by 6 bases and 3 bases, with 16 bases remaining between them. The CDR3 covers 15 residues. Germline V gene lookup returns CDR1 MNHEY and CDR2 SVGAGI. CDR3 protein: CASSRTPSVTDTQYF. The CDR3 DNA reads as TGTGCCAGCAGCAGAACCCCCTCTGTGACAGATACGCAGTATTTT.

V gene TRBV7-3 combines with J gene TRBJ2-1; TRBD1 matches at 9 bases. Germline lookup yields CDR1 SGHTA and CDR2 FQGTGA. The junction had 4 bases not matched to a gene; V was cut back by 2 bases and J by 5 bases. This CDR3 spans 15 amino acids. CDR3 coding DNA: TGTGCCAGCAGCTTACCGGGACAGGGTAACAATGAGCAGTTCTTC. Translated, it gives CASSLPGQGNNEQFF.

This clone was recorded a few times. This chain connects TRBV28 to TRBJ1-6, with D possibly matching TRBD1 (6 bases). The V gene lost 7 bases and the J gene lost 3 bases, with 16 bases spanning the gap. CDR1 is MDHEN, CDR2 SYDVKM, per germline. This CDR3 comprises 16 residues. The DNA for the CDR3 is TGTGCCAGCAAGACGGGACAAGTCGACTATAATTCACCCCTCCACTTT. Translated: CASKTGQVDYNSPLHF.

The chain has TRBV19 and TRBJ1-2; D call uncertain. The germline V gene has CDR1 LNHDA and CDR2 SQIVND (reference sequence). This CDR3 spans 13 amino acids. Trimming left V 7 bases short and J 4 bases short, with 13 bases between. CDR3 amino acids: CASTSREIYGYTF. CDR3 nucleotide sequence: TGTGCCAGTACCTCCCGGGAAATCTATGGCTACACCTTC.

This clone was recorded once. The chain employs TRBV30 and TRBJ2-5, with a tentative D call TRBD2 (5 bases). The CDR3 is made up of 13 amino acids. Trimming left V 1 base short and J 5 bases short, with 11 bases between. Germline V CDR1 and CDR2: GTSNPN, SVGIG (reference sequence). CDR3 amino acids: CAWSDGNGETQYF. The CDR3 bases are TGTGCCTGGAGTGACGGGAATGGTGAGACCCAGTACTTC.

This rearrangement joins TRBV11-2 to TRBJ1-1; possible D gene TRBD1, 5 bases. Germline V gives CDR1 SGHAT, CDR2 FQNNGV. This CDR3 region has 12 residues. Trimming cost V 0 bases and J 7 bases, with 6 bases left between them. As DNA, the CDR3 is TGTGCCAGCAGCTTAGAAGGGGTTGAAGCTTTCTTT. Residues: CASSLEGVEAFF.

The chain carries TRBV19 and TRBJ1-1; 8 nucleotides align to TRBD1. The germline CDR1 and CDR2 sequences are LNHDA and SQIVND (reference sequence). The length of the CDR3 is 15 residues. J was trimmed by 1 base and V by 3 bases; bases with no gene match: 4. The CDR3 sequence is CASSILGTGNTEAFF. CDR3 coding DNA: TGTGCCAGTAGTATCCTCGGGACAGGGAACACTGAAGCTTTCTTT. The variable domain in full, with the rest retrieved from reference TRBV19 and TRBJ1-1, is DGGITQSPKYLFRKEGQNVTLSCEQNLNHDAMYWYRQDPGQGLRLIYYSQIVNDFQKGDIAEGYSVSREKKESFPLTVTSAQKNPTAFYLCASSILGTGNTEAFFGQGTRLTVV.

The chain couples TRBV10-1 to TRBJ1-5; TRBD1 matches 9 bases. Germline-derived CDR1 and CDR2 are WNHNN and SYGVQD (reference sequence). There are 17 residues in the CDR3. V dropped 9 bases and J dropped 3; count of bases not matched to a gene: 15. CDR3 DNA: TGCGCCAGGGGACAGGGTGATAGGGGGTATAACAATCAGCCCCAGCATTTT. This sequence encodes CARGQGDRGYNNQPQHF.